This T cell receptor (beta chain) came from a study of cytomegalovirus exposure and HLA in healthy donors. Regarding the study as a whole: Cytomegalovirus-associated status was assigned to roughly 160 TCR beta chains. In an earlier analysis, most TCR beta V segments were productive about 87% or about 30% of the time.

CDR1 and CDR2 (germline): SGHTA, FQGNSA. CDR3 length: 14 residues. For this clone: What it binds is not known. A read error may account for a junction end that differs from germline.

Vbeta (60) and Jbeta (13) primers were used in the PCR. Profiling relied on immunoSEQ multiplex PCR, and the TCRdb table lists in-frame clones only, not all of them. The sample yields some 160,000 clones, around 88% seen once. The sequence derives from a young woman in good health and CMV-seronegative. The sample comprised PBMCs. The chain combines TRBV7-2 with TRBJ1-2; 11 bases fit TRBD1. Here the CDR3 reads CAGSLTGTGGGYTF. Here the CDR3 DNA reads TGTGCCGGCAGCTTAACCGGGACAGGGGGTGGCTACACCTTC.